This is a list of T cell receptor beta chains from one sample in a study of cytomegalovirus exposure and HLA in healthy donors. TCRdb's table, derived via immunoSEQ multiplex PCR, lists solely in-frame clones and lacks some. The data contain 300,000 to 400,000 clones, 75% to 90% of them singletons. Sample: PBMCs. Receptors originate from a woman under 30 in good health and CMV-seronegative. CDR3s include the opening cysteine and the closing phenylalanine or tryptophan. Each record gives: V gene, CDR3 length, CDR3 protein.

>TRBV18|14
CASNLDRNSYEQYF
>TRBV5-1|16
CASSPGRGTVTDTQYF
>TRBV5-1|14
CASSLASGYDEQYF
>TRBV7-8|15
CASSWAGRSYNEQFF
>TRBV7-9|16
CASSPPRVGNTGELFF
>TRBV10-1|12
CASSVPQGEQYF
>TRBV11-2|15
CASSPLAGEGNEQFF
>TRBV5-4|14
CASSKDRSYTEAFF
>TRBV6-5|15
CASSYMAGGSYEQYF
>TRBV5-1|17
CASRAPPGLTVWGELFF
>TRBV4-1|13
CASSQSQGYEQYF
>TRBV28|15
CASSLVRQPNSPLHF
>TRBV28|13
CASETRGTDTQYF
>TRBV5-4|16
CASRSTSSGPVGTQYF
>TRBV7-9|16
CASSLVVVGQYYGYTF
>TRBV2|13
CASTKTVSYEQYF
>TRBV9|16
CASSGRLAVSYNEQFF
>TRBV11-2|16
CASSFGDRRTDNEQFF
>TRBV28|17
CASSFAGRGTSYNEQFF
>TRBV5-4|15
CASSLVGGTNYGYTF
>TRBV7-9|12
CASSRQGEKLFF
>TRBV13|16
CASSPTPPQGNYGYTF
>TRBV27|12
CASSLSQETQYF
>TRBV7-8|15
CASSPGTLRGSPLHF
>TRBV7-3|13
CASSGGPSYEQYF
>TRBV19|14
CASTLDRGHQPQHF
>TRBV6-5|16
CASSSRQGSSTDTQYF
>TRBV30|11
CAWNWGSGVTF
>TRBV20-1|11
CSGSAGGEQYF
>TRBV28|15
CASSSPWGGDYGYTF
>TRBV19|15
CASSIEQPGGGEQFF
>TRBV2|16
CASSVSGLKRNTEAFF
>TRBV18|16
CASSPLGTVLNEKLFF
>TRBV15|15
CATSRDSSGSSPLHF
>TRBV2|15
CASTRTSGVTGELFF
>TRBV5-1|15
CASSLALASNEKLFF
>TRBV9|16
CASSGETSGSGNTQYF
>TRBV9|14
CASSVSQGGQPQHF
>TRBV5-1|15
CASSLRTGDAGELFF
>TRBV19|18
CASSSKRVGMKAKNIQYF
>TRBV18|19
CASSPVPYRGTRGANVLTF